The rows below give T cell receptor beta chains drawn from one sample of a study of beta chain features in type 1 diabetes. Repertoires were generated with immunoSEQ multiplex PCR, while TCRdb's copy carries only in-frame clones and drops some. The table has 200,000 to 300,000 clones, more than 11% seen once; the top ten hold about 0.019%. Sequences were obtained from naive CD4+ T cells from blood. These receptors were taken from a man aged 30 to 45 with type 1 diabetes. CDR3s include the opening cysteine and the closing phenylalanine or tryptophan. Fields, in order: CDR3 DNA, CDR3 protein, V gene, J gene, clone size, D gene. D genes are given only for firm matches. Clone size appears in some rows only: once, few, many, or a class for an expanded clone.

CDR3 DNA: TGTGCCAGCAGCTCGGGGGGGTTCGGGGGAGGCTATGGCTACACCTTC
CDR3 protein: CASSSGGFGGGYGYTF
V gene: TRBV5-4
J gene: TRBJ1-2
clone size: NA
D gene: NA

CDR3 DNA: TGCGCCAGCAGCCCACAGGGACCCAACACTGAAGCTTTCTTT
CDR3 protein: CASSPQGPNTEAFF
V gene: TRBV5-1
J gene: TRBJ1-1
clone size: once
D gene: NA

CDR3 DNA: TGTGCCTGGAGTGGCGGGAACTATGGCTACACCTTC
CDR3 protein: CAWSGGNYGYTF
V gene: TRBV30
J gene: TRBJ1-2
clone size: NA
D gene: NA

CDR3 DNA: TGTGCCAGCCAGGGAAAGTTCACCGGGGAGCTGTTTTTT
CDR3 protein: CASQGKFTGELFF
V gene: TRBV5-6
J gene: TRBJ2-2
clone size: NA
D gene: NA

CDR3 DNA: TGTGCCAGCAGTTACTCTCGCAGCCCATCTCGGGATGAGCAGTTCTTC
CDR3 protein: CASSYSRSPSRDEQFF
V gene: TRBV6-5
J gene: TRBJ2-1
clone size: few
D gene: NA

CDR3 DNA: TGCAGCGTGTCCAGGGGAAACACCATATATTTT
CDR3 protein: CSVSRGNTIYF
V gene: TRBV29-1
J gene: TRBJ1-3
clone size: many
D gene: NA

CDR3 DNA: TGTGCCAGCAGCGTGGGACTAGCGGGAGGGGGGCGGTACTTC
CDR3 protein: CASSVGLAGGGRYF
V gene: TRBV7-2
J gene: TRBJ2-7
clone size: NA
D gene: TRBD2

CDR3 DNA: TGTGCCTGGAGTGTACTGGGCGCCCAGACCCAGTACTTC
CDR3 protein: CAWSVLGAQTQYF
V gene: TRBV30
J gene: TRBJ2-5
clone size: NA
D gene: NA

CDR3 DNA: TGCGCCAGCAGCACCGGGACAGGGAAGTCCGGGGAGCTGTTTTTT
CDR3 protein: CASSTGTGKSGELFF
V gene: TRBV5-1
J gene: TRBJ2-2
clone size: NA
D gene: TRBD1

CDR3 DNA: TGTGCCTGGAGTGTACAGGACATCGATACGCAGTATTTT
CDR3 protein: CAWSVQDIDTQYF
V gene: TRBV30
J gene: TRBJ2-3
clone size: NA
D gene: NA

CDR3 DNA: TGCGCCAGCAGCTCCGGACGGGGGCAAGAGACCCAGTACTTC
CDR3 protein: CASSSGRGQETQYF
V gene: TRBV5-1
J gene: TRBJ2-5
clone size: NA
D gene: NA

CDR3 DNA: TGTGCCAGCAGTCCTTCCGGGGGAGCCAAAAACATTCAGTACTTC
CDR3 protein: CASSPSGGAKNIQYF
V gene: TRBV27
J gene: TRBJ2-4
clone size: NA
D gene: NA

CDR3 DNA: TGTGCCAGCGCCGGGGAGGGATACGAGCAGTACTTC
CDR3 protein: CASAGEGYEQYF
V gene: TRBV6-1
J gene: TRBJ2-7
clone size: few
D gene: TRBD2

CDR3 DNA: TGCAGCGTAGGGGTCCTCGATGGCTACACCTTC
CDR3 protein: CSVGVLDGYTF
V gene: TRBV29-1
J gene: TRBJ1-2
clone size: few
D gene: NA

CDR3 DNA: TGTGCCAGCAGCTTTCAAACAGGGGGAGCTTTCTTT
CDR3 protein: CASSFQTGGAFF
V gene: TRBV7-9
J gene: TRBJ1-1
clone size: NA
D gene: TRBD1

CDR3 DNA: TGTGCCAGCAGCAGCACGGGTCCTGAAGCTTTCTTT
CDR3 protein: CASSSTGPEAFF
V gene: TRBV6-5
J gene: TRBJ1-1
clone size: few
D gene: NA

CDR3 DNA: TGTGCCAGCAGCGTGGACAGGGCGAGGGAGCAGTACTTC
CDR3 protein: CASSVDRAREQYF
V gene: TRBV2
J gene: TRBJ2-7
clone size: NA
D gene: TRBD1

CDR3 DNA: TGTGCCAGCAGCTCCCGGGGGAGCCAGACAGATACGCAGTATTTT
CDR3 protein: CASSSRGSQTDTQYF
V gene: TRBV7-9
J gene: TRBJ2-3
clone size: NA
D gene: NA

CDR3 DNA: TGCGCCAGCAGCTTGGGGGAGACAGGGGTCACTGAAGCTTTCTTT
CDR3 protein: CASSLGETGVTEAFF
V gene: TRBV5-1
J gene: TRBJ1-1
clone size: few
D gene: TRBD1

CDR3 DNA: TGCGCCAGCAGCTTTGAGGGATCGAACACTGAAGCTTTCTTT
CDR3 protein: CASSFEGSNTEAFF
V gene: TRBV5-1
J gene: TRBJ1-1
clone size: few
D gene: NA

CDR3 DNA: TGTGCCAGTCAGGGGGGTCAGTCCTACGAGCAGTACTTC
CDR3 protein: CASQGGQSYEQYF
V gene: TRBV6-5
J gene: TRBJ2-7
clone size: NA
D gene: NA

CDR3 DNA: TGCAGCGTTGAGGCGGGATGGGGAGATACGCAGTATTTT
CDR3 protein: CSVEAGWGDTQYF
V gene: TRBV29-1
J gene: TRBJ2-3
clone size: NA
D gene: NA

CDR3 DNA: TGTGCCAGCAGCCCCGGGGGGCTTCTTCAAGAGACCCAGTACTTC
CDR3 protein: CASSPGGLLQETQYF
V gene: TRBV5-4
J gene: TRBJ2-5
clone size: few
D gene: NA

CDR3 DNA: TGTGCCAGCAGCTCCCCGGGGACCTACGAGCAGTACTTC
CDR3 protein: CASSSPGTYEQYF
V gene: TRBV5-6
J gene: TRBJ2-7
clone size: few
D gene: NA

CDR3 DNA: TGCGCCAGCAGCTTGGTCGCTAGCGGATCTTACGAGCAGTACTTC
CDR3 protein: CASSLVASGSYEQYF
V gene: TRBV5-1
J gene: TRBJ2-7
clone size: NA
D gene: TRBD2

CDR3 DNA: TGTGCCATCAGTGAGTTGAGCAGGGGAGAGGATGAGCAGTTCTTC
CDR3 protein: CAISELSRGEDEQFF
V gene: TRBV10-3
J gene: TRBJ2-1
clone size: few
D gene: NA

CDR3 DNA: TGTGCCAGCAGTGGGGTAGGGGACAGTCTAAATTCACCCCTCCACTTT
CDR3 protein: CASSGVGDSLNSPLHF
V gene: TRBV25-1
J gene: TRBJ1-6
clone size: few
D gene: TRBD1

CDR3 DNA: TGTGCCAGCAGTACGGGTGAGGCTGGCTACACCTTC
CDR3 protein: CASSTGEAGYTF
V gene: TRBV7-9
J gene: TRBJ1-2
clone size: few
D gene: NA

CDR3 DNA: TGTGCCTGGGTTATCCAGGTTGGAGAGACCCAGTACTTC
CDR3 protein: CAWVIQVGETQYF
V gene: TRBV30
J gene: TRBJ2-5
clone size: few
D gene: NA

CDR3 DNA: TGTGCCCACAAGGAAGAGGGAACAACTAATGAAAAACTGTTTTTT
CDR3 protein: CAHKEEGTTNEKLFF
V gene: TRBV30
J gene: TRBJ1-4
clone size: few
D gene: NA

CDR3 DNA: TGCGCCAGCAGCTTCGGGACAGTCGGCACAGATACGCAGTATTTT
CDR3 protein: CASSFGTVGTDTQYF
V gene: TRBV5-1
J gene: TRBJ2-3
clone size: once
D gene: TRBD1

CDR3 DNA: TGCGCCAGCAGCTTGGCCTGGGAGAGAGGCACTGAAGCTTTCTTT
CDR3 protein: CASSLAWERGTEAFF
V gene: TRBV5-1
J gene: TRBJ1-1
clone size: NA
D gene: NA

CDR3 DNA: TGTGCCAGCAGCCCCATCGACAGGGGTGACAACGAGCAGTACTTC
CDR3 protein: CASSPIDRGDNEQYF
V gene: TRBV5-4
J gene: TRBJ2-7
clone size: few
D gene: TRBD1

CDR3 DNA: TGCAGCGTGGGACAGCGTGGGACTGAAGCTTTCTTT
CDR3 protein: CSVGQRGTEAFF
V gene: TRBV29-1
J gene: TRBJ1-1
clone size: NA
D gene: TRBD1

CDR3 DNA: TGCGCCAGCAGCTTGCAACAGATGAACACCGGGGAGCTGTTTTTT
CDR3 protein: CASSLQQMNTGELFF
V gene: TRBV5-1
J gene: TRBJ2-2
clone size: NA
D gene: NA

CDR3 DNA: TGTGCCAGCAGCTCGCTTCCGGGACAGGGGATAGGCGAGCAGTACTTC
CDR3 protein: CASSSLPGQGIGEQYF
V gene: TRBV14
J gene: TRBJ2-7
clone size: few
D gene: TRBD1

CDR3 DNA: TGTGCCAGCAGCCCATCGGTGCAAGAGACCCAGTACTTC
CDR3 protein: CASSPSVQETQYF
V gene: TRBV27
J gene: TRBJ2-5
clone size: few
D gene: NA

CDR3 DNA: TGTGCCTGGACAGCGGCGGGAAACACCATATATTTT
CDR3 protein: CAWTAAGNTIYF
V gene: TRBV30
J gene: TRBJ1-3
clone size: few
D gene: NA